This TCR beta chain is drawn from a study of T-cell memory formation after mild COVID-19. TCRdb analysed the 5' RACE reads with MiXCR anew, one entry per CDR3 protein. The sample comprises 250,000 to 350,000 distinct CDR3 sequences, about 17% of which are singletons, and roughly 23% rests with the top ten. The CDR3 contains 16 residues. Trimming removed 5 bases from V and 4 bases from J, with 18 bases in between. Findings and caveats of the study: Researchers could not confirm that second-wave clones peaking on day 37 targeted SARS-CoV-2. In pre-infection memory, a portion of responding clones appeared, which suggested that cross-reactive memory joined.

A remark on this clonotype: Its specificity is not known.

This chain links TRBV12-3 or TRBV12-4 with TRBJ2-1; D is possibly TRBD1 or TRBD2 (5 bases each). Sequencing was done on a sample of PBMCs or a T cell subset sorted from them (not recorded which). The TCR comes from a young man who had mild COVID-19 (a few samples of this study predate the infection). Cell type and time point are not known. Here the CDR3 DNA reads TGTGCCAGCAGTCCAACCGGGACCGGGAATTACAATGAGCAGTTCTTC. Amino acids: CASSPTGTGNYNEQFF.